This T cell receptor beta chain was documented in a study of shared clonotypes between healthy human individuals. Donation came from healthy HIV-negative adults that had no recent acute infections or vaccinations. Only Caucasian adults living in Nashville, Tennessee made up the donor group. Per the germline V gene, CDR1 is GTSNPN and CDR2 is SVGIG (reference sequence). The CDR3 length is 13 residues. Trimming took 2 bases from V and 0 from J, leaving 7 bases between them. PCR replicates from unsorted PBMC used 300 ng DNA, and this amount was some 30,000 T cell genomes. Per the authors' pipeline: ImmunoSEQ junction-only sequences lacked quality scores, so their filtering differed. Data came from immunoSEQ multiplex PCR; TCRdb stores just in-frame clones and leaves some out. V and J calls plus clone size are reproduced from that table; the DNA served to infer D and trimming. The table includes about half a million clones, over 70% detected once.

The receptor was isolated from a woman aged 40 to 49 in good health. Some clones in this sample may be carry-over from other donors' samples. Sequencing was performed on PBMCs. The chain uses TRBV30 and TRBJ1-1; a weak D match, TRBD1 (5 bases). The CDR3: CAWSRGLNTEAFF. CDR3 DNA sequence: TGTGCCTGGAGTAGGGGATTGAACACTGAAGCTTTCTTT.